One sample yielded the 20 T cell receptor beta chains listed below, sequenced in a study of blood T cell repertoires in COVID-19. Data came from immunoSEQ multiplex PCR; TCRdb stores just in-frame clones and leaves some out. This table has hundreds of thousands of clones, about 82% appearing once. Sequencing was done on a sample of PBMCs or T cells enriched from blood (not recorded which). These TCRs come from a woman aged 45-65 years who had recovered from COVID-19.

This chain uses TRBV18 with TRBJ2-1; a weak D match, TRBD2 (5 bases). The CDR3 runs to 14 residues. CDR1 is KGHSH and CDR2 is LQKENI in the germline V gene. V was pared by 3 bases and J by 4 bases, with 10 bases between. CDR3 DNA: TGTGCCAGCTCACCGACGGGGATATACAATGAGCAGTTCTTC. Protein sequence: CASSPTGIYNEQFF.

The chain couples TRBV7-2 to TRBJ1-2; D perhaps matches TRBD1 (5 bases). With 3 bases removed from V and 1 base from J, the gap between germline ends came to 9 bases. The CDR3 is made up of 14 amino acids. In germline, CDR1 is SGHTA, CDR2 FQGNSA. The CDR3 DNA sequence: TGTGCCAGCAGCTTTAGACAGTTTAACTATGGCTACACCTTC. Its protein is CASSFRQFNYGYTF. The whole variable domain, filled in from reference TRBV7-2 and TRBJ1-2, reads GAGVSQSPSNKVTEKGKDVELRCDPISGHTALYWYRQSLGQGLEFLIYFQGNSAPDKSGLPSDRFSAERTGGSVSTLTIQRTQQEDSAVYLCASSFRQFNYGYTFGSGTRLTVV.

V and J are TRBV19 and TRBJ1-5, with TRBD1 matching 8 bases. The germline V gene encodes CDR1 LNHDA and CDR2 SQIVND (reference sequence). CDR3 size: 15 residues. The ends lost 9 bases at V and 4 bases at J; junction bases unmatched: 11. Written as DNA, the CDR3 is TGTGCCAGCGGCCGGTCGGACAGGGAAAATCAGCCCCAGCATTTT. It yields the protein CASGRSDRENQPQHF.

V is TRBV14 and J is TRBJ2-3, with no clear D. Trimming removed 0 bases at V and 0 bases at J, with 7 bases between. CDR1 and CDR2 from the germline V gene are SGHDN and FVKESK. The CDR3 contains 15 residues. The DNA for the CDR3 is TGTGCCAGCAGCCAAGATGCAGGAAGCACAGATACGCAGTATTTT. This codes for CASSQDAGSTDTQYF.

V and J are TRBV19 and TRBJ2-3, with 8 bases aligning to TRBD1. Germline V gene sequence: CDR1 LNHDA, CDR2 SQIVND (reference sequence). The CDR3 extends over 15 amino acids. Trimming removed 6 bases from V and 1 base from J; junction bases left unmatched: 6. The CDR3 sequence: CASRGQGTGTDTQYF. CDR3 coding DNA: TGTGCCAGTAGAGGACAGGGTACGGGCACAGATACGCAGTATTTT.

The gene calls are TRBV5-5 and TRBJ2-1; TRBD1 agrees at 8 bases. Germline loops: CDR1 SGHKS, CDR2 YYEKEE (reference sequence). After removal of 5 bases from V and 0 bases from J, the junction contained 10 bases not matched to a gene. The CDR3 length is 17 residues. CDR3 coding DNA: TGTGCCAGCAGATTCCCGGGACAGGCCAGCTCCTACAATGAGCAGTTCTTC. This gives the protein CASRFPGQASSYNEQFF.

The chain employs TRBV7-2 and TRBJ2-3, with D uncertain. Germline V lookup: CDR1 SGHTA, CDR2 FQGNSA. The CDR3 contains 12 residues. Trimming shortened V by 4 bases and J by 6 bases, and 8 bases separated the two germline ends. The CDR3 spells CASSSPGDTQYF. The CDR3 nucleotides are TGTGCCAGCAGCTCGCCGGGTGATACGCAGTATTTT.

This chain links TRBV9 with TRBJ2-7; D is possibly TRBD2 (6 bases). The CDR3 loop spans 14 amino acids. V was pared by 2 bases and J by 0 bases, with 9 bases between. Germline V gives CDR1 SGDLS, CDR2 YYNGEE. In nucleotides, the CDR3 is TGTGCCAGCAGCGTTTACGGGAGCTCCTACGAGCAGTACTTC. This gives the protein CASSVYGSSYEQYF.

V is TRBV20-1 and J is TRBJ2-1; D uncertain. The ends were cut back, 3 bases at V and 7 bases at J, with 13 bases in the middle. The V gene's germline CDR1 is DFQATT and CDR2 SNEGSKA (reference sequence). The CDR3 is 13 residues long. The CDR3 loop reads CSASALVANEQFF. In nucleotides, the CDR3 is TGCAGTGCTAGTGCCCTAGTGGCGAATGAGCAGTTCTTC.

The chain uses TRBV5-4 and TRBJ2-1; perhaps TRBD2 as D (7 bases). CDR3 length: 15 amino acids. The ends were cut back, 6 bases at V and 3 bases at J, with 16 bases in the middle. Per germline, CDR1 SGHNT and CDR2 YYREEE (reference sequence). The CDR3 DNA reads as TGTGCCAGCATGAAAGGGGGGGGTTTCTACAATGAGCAGTTCTTC. Protein sequence: CASMKGGGFYNEQFF.

The chain carries TRBV18 and TRBJ1-1; 8 bases are a match to TRBD1. Germline trimming cut 3 bases from V and 6 bases from J; bases unmatched to any gene: 3. The CDR3 sequence is 13 residues long. Looked up from germline, CDR1 is KGHSH and CDR2 is LQKENI. CDR3 bases: TGTGCCAGCTCACCTCAGGGGGCATCTGAAGCTTTCTTT. It yields the protein CASSPQGASEAFF.

This chain connects TRBV4-3 to TRBJ2-5; 7 positions agree with TRBD2. CDR3 length equals 15 residues. The germline V gene has CDR1 LGHNA and CDR2 YSLEER. The J segment lost 5 bases and the V segment lost 0 bases, leaving 6 bases of the junction unmatched. The CDR3 nucleotides read TGCGCCAGCAGCCAAGATCGAGGGCGGGGGGAGACCCAGTACTTC. The encoded protein is CASSQDRGRGETQYF.

The V gene is TRBV6-2 or TRBV6-3, the J gene TRBJ1-1; D ambiguous. CDR1 is MNHEY and CDR2 is SVGEGT in the germline V gene. Trimming pared 2 bases from V and 4 bases from J, leaving 8 bases between. The length of the CDR3 is 13 residues. DNA for the CDR3: TGTGCCAGCAGTTACACAGAAGTCACTGAAGCTTTCTTT. Its protein is CASSYTEVTEAFF.

Notes on this clone: The junction differs from germline at one of its ends, possibly a read error. This chain uses TRBV14 with TRBJ1-4; D unresolved. This CDR3 is 13 amino acids long. CDR1 SGHDN and CDR2 FVKESK come from the germline V gene. The CDR3 loop reads CASNQASEEKLFF. Written as DNA, the CDR3 is TGTGCCAGCAACCAAGCGAGCGAGGAAAAACTGTTTTTT.

The rearrangement links TRBV27 to TRBJ2-3; TRBD2 agrees at 7 bases. J gave up 6 bases and V 6 bases, and 12 bases lay outside the gene matches. This CDR3 spans 15 amino acids. Germline V gene sequence: CDR1 MNHEY, CDR2 SMNVEV (reference sequence). CDR3 DNA: TGTGCCAGCAGCCGACCTAACGCGGGGGTGGATACGCAGTATTTT. This sequence encodes CASSRPNAGVDTQYF.

This sequence joins TRBV21-1 and TRBJ1-4; the DNA was not used to check the table's D call, TRBD1. TRBV21-1 counts as a pseudogene. The CDR3 spans 16 residues. The CDR3 sequence: CASSKVTGVIQEKLFF. The CDR3 coding sequence is TGTGCCAGCAGCAAAGTTACAGGGGTAATACAGGAAAAACTGTTTTTT.

The chain joins TRBV4-1 to TRBJ2-1, with TRBD2 as a possible D gene (6 bases). Germline CDR1 is MGHRA and CDR2 is YSYEKL. The V and J ends lost 4 bases and 0 bases respectively, with 13 bases between them. The CDR3 sequence is 16 residues long. CDR3 DNA sequence: TGCGCCAGCAGCCTGGGACTTCCTCTCTCCTACAATGAGCAGTTCTTC. It specifies CASSLGLPLSYNEQFF.

This clone was observed a few times. The gene calls are TRBV14 and TRBJ2-7; a weak D match, TRBD1 (6 bases). The CDR3 is 13 amino acids. Trimming stripped 5 bases from V and 9 bases from J, with 17 bases between. Germline loops: CDR1 SGHDN, CDR2 FVKESK. CDR3 bases: TGTGCCAGCAGCTATACAAAGAGGGGGTCGCAGTACTTC. Encoded protein: CASSYTKRGSQYF.

The V and J genes are TRBV9 and TRBJ2-2; 8 bases are a match to TRBD1. The CDR3 contains 13 residues. The V and J ends lost 3 bases and 7 bases, in that order; junction bases with no gene match: 2. Germline V gene lookup returns CDR1 SGDLS and CDR2 YYNGEE. CDR3 loop: CASSGGQGGELFF. In DNA, the CDR3 is TGTGCCAGCAGCGGTGGACAGGGCGGGGAGCTGTTTTTT. The variable domain in full, completed from reference TRBV9 and TRBJ2-2, reads DSGVTQTPKHLITATGQRVTLRCSPRSGDLSVYWYQQSLDQGLQFLIQYYNGEERAKGNILERFSAQQFPDLHSELNLSSLELGDSALYFCASSGGQGGELFFGEGSRLTVL.

The J gene is TRBJ2-1, the V gene TRBV5-1; D might be TRBD2 (5 bases). The CDR3 runs to 14 residues. CDR1 is SGHRS and CDR2 is YFSETQ in the germline V gene. Deletions cut 7 bases from V and 4 bases from J, with 15 bases between. CDR3 nucleotide sequence: TGCGCCAGCGGACCGGCGCGGGCATACAATGAGCAGTTCTTC. It translates to CASGPARAYNEQFF.